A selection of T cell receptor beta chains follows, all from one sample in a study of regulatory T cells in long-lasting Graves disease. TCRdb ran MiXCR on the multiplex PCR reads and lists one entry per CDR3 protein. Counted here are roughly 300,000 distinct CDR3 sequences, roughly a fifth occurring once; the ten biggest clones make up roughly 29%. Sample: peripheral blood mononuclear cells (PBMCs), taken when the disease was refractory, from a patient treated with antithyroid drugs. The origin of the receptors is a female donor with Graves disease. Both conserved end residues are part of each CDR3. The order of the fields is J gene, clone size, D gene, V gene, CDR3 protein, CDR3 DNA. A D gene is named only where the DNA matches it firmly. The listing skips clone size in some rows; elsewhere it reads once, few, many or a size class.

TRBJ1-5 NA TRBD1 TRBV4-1 CASSHKLSGQGFLQGQPQHF TGCGCCAGCAGCCACAAGCTTTCGGGACAGGGGTTCCTGCAAGGGCAGCCCCAGCATTTT
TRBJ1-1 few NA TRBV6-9 CASSYGAWATEAFF TGTGCCAGCAGTTACGGGGCGTGGGCCACTGAAGCTTTCTTT
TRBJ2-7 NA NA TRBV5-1 CASSVPELPYEQYF TGCGCCAGCAGCGTCCCGGAGCTTCCCTACGAGCAGTACTTC
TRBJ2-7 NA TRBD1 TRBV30 CAWGRQGASYEQYF TGTGCCTGGGGTAGACAGGGGGCCTCCTACGAGCAGTACTTC
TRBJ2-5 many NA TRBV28 CASVGTGRRGTQYF TGTGCCAGCGTAGGGACTGGAAGAAGGGGGACCCAGTACTTC
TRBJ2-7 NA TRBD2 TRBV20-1 CSARDPGTSGLYEQYF TGCAGTGCTAGAGACCCCGGGACTAGCGGGTTGTACGAGCAGTACTTC
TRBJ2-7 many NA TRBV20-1 CSAKSAYEQYF TGCAGTGCAAAATCAGCCTACGAGCAGTACTTC
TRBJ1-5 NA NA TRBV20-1 CSARRKGGDQPQHF TGCAGTGCTAGACGGAAAGGGGGTGATCAGCCCCAGCATTTT
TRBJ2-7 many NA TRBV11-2 CASSLPDSSYEQYF TGTGCCAGCAGTCTACCGGACAGCTCCTACGAGCAGTACTTC
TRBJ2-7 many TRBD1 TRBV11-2 CASSSTGGDYEQYF TGTGCCAGCAGCTCTACAGGGGGTGACTACGAGCAGTACTTC
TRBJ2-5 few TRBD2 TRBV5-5 CASSLLADVTQYF TGTGCCAGCAGCTTGCTAGCGGACGTGACCCAGTACTTC
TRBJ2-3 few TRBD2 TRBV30 CAWDPPGNSGFRTQYF TGTGCCTGGGACCCTCCAGGGAATAGCGGGTTCCGTACGCAGTATTTT